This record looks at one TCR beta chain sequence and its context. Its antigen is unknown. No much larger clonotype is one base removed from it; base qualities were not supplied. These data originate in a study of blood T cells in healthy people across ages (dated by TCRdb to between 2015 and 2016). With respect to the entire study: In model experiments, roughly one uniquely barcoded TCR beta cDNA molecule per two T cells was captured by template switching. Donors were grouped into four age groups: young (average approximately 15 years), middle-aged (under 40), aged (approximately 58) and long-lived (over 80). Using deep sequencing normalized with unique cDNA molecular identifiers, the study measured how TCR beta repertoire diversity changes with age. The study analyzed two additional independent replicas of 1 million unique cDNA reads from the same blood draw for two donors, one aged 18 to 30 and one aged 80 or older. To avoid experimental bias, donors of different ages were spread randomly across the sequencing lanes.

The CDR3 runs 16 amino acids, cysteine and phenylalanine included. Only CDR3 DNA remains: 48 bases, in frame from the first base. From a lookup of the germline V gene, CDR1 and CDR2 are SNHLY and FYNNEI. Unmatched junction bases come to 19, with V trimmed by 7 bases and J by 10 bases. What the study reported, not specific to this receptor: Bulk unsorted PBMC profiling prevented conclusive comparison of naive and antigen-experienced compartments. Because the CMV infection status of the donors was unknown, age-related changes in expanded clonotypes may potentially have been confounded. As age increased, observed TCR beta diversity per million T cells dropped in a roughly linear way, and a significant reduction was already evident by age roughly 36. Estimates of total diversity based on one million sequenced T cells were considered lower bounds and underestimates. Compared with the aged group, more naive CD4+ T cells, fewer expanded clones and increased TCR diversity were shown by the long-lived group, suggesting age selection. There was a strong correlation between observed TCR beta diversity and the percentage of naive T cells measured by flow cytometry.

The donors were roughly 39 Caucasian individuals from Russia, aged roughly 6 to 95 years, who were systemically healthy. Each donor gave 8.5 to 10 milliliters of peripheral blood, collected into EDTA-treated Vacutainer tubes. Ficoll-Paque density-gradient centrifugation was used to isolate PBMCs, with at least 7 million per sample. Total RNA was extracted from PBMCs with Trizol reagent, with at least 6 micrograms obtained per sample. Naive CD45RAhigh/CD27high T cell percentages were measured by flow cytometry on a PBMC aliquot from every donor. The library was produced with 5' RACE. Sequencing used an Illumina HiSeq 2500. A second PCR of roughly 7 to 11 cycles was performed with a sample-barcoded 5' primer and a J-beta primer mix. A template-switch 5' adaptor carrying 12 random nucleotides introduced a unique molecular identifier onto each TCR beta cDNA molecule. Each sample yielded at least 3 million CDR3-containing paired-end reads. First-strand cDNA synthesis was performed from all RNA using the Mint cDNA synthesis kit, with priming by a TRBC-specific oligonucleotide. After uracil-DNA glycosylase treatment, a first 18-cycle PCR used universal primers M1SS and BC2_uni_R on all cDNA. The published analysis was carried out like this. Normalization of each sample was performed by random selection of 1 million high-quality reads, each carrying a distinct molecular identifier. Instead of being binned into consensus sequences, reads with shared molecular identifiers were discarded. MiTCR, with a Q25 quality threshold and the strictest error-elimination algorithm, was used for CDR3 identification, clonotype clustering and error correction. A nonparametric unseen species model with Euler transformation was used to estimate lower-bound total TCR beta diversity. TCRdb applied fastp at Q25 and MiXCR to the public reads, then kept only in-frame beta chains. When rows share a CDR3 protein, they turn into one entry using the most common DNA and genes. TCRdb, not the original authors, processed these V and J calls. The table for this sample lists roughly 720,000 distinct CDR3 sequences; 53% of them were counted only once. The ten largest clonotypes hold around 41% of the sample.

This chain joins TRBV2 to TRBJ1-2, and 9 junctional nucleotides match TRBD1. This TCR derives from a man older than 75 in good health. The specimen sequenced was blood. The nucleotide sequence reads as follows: TGTGCCAGCACCGGAGACAGGGGGAGCTCCGATGTTGCCTACACCTTC. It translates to CASTGDRGSSDVAYTF.